The sequence of this T cell receptor beta chain was determined in a study of OX40 agonist ivuxolimab in advanced cancers. Generated by immunoSEQ multiplex PCR, the TCRdb table keeps only in-frame clones and is missing some. The table has 77,000 or so clones, roughly 89% seen once. The germline V gene has CDR1 KGHSH and CDR2 LQKENI. The CDR3 is made up of 13 amino acids. V was clipped by 1 base and J by 6 bases, with 9 bases between them. Comments on this clone: Its antigen is unknown.

Findings and caveats of the study: Researchers report that CD8+ T cells had, on average, more expanded clones than CD4+.

Source: CD4+ or CD8+ T cells sorted from blood, taken in a trial of the OX40 agonist ivuxolimab. The rearrangement uses TRBV18 and TRBJ1-2, with unresolved D. The sequence came from an adult with an advanced solid tumor such as melanoma, head and neck, liver or kidney cancer. CDR3 DNA sequence: TGTGCCAGCTCACCACGCACAGTTGATGGCTACACCTTC. Translating it yields CASSPRTVDGYTF.